Included here is one TCR beta chain sequence, with context. The sample belongs to a study of cytomegalovirus exposure and HLA in healthy donors. Study summary: The 120 or so validation repertoires used a platform that matched the one used for the roughly 700 first-cohort repertoires, as a later analysis reported.

Here immunoSEQ multiplex PCR was the method, and the copy in TCRdb shows in-frame clones only, minus some. The profile shows some 120,000 clones, about nine tenths of them singletons. The CDR3 sequence is 13 residues long. V was cut by 7 bases and J by 8 bases, with 17 bases left in between. Looked up from germline, CDR1 is LNHDA and CDR2 is SQIVND (reference sequence). This rearrangement joins TRBV19 to TRBJ1-2; D is possibly TRBD1 (6 bases). The sample taken for sequencing was PBMCs. The source of this sequence is a man in his thirties or forties in good health and CMV-seronegative. CDR3 DNA: TGTGCCAGTACCTATGGAGCGGGACACGGCTACACCTTC. This codes for CASTYGAGHGYTF.